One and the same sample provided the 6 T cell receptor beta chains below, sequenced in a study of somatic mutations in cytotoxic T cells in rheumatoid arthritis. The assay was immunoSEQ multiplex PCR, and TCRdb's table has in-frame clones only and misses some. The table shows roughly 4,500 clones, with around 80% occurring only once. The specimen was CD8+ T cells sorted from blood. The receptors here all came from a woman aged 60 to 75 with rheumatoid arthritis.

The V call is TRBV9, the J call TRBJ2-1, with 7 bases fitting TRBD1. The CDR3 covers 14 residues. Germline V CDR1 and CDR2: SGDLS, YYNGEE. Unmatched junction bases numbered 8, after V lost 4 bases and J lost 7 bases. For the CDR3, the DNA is TGTGCCAGCAGCCCCCCGACAGGGCTAAATGAGCAGTTCTTC. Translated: CASSPPTGLNEQFF.

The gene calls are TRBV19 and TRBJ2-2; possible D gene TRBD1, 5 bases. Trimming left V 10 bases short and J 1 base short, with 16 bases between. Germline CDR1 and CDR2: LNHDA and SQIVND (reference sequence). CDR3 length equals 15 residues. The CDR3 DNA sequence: TGTGCCATCCTGGGGCAGGGTGGGAACACCGGGGAGCTGTTTTTT. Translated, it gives CAILGQGGNTGELFF.

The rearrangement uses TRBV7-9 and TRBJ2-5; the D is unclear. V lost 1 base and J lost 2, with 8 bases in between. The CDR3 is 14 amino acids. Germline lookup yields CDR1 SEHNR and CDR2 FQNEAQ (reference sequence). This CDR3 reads CASSLVGFQETQYF. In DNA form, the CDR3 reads TGTGCCAGCAGCTTAGTCGGGTTTCAAGAGACCCAGTACTTC.

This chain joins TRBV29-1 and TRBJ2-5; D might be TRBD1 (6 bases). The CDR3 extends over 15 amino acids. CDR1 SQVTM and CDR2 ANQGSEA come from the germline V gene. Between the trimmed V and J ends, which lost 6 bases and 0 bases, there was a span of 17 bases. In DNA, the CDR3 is TGCAGCGTCGTTCTCCTCGACAGGCACCAAGAGACCCAGTACTTC. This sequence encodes CSVVLLDRHQETQYF.

CDR3 loop: CASSQGFSGGLGTDTQYF. CDR3 DNA sequence: TGTGCCAGCAGCCAAGGGTTTAGCGGGGGCTTGGGCACAGATACGCAGTATTTT. The rearrangement links TRBV4-2 to TRBJ2-3; 9 bases are a match to TRBD2. This CDR3 spans 18 amino acids. From germline, CDR1 is LGHNA and CDR2 YNFKEQ. V lost 1 base and J lost 1; bases outside the gene matches: 9.

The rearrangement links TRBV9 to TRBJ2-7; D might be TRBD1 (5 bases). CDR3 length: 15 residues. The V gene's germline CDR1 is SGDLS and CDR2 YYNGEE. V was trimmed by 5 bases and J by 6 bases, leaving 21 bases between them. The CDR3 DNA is TGTGCCAGCAGTCTTGACTCATCAGGGCCATCCGAGCAGTACTTC. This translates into CASSLDSSGPSEQYF.